This T cell receptor (beta chain) stems from a study of T cell responses to AZD1222 COVID-19 vaccine. Study-level findings and limits: Most donors were white British, females outnumbered males, and clonal diversity was possibly underestimated.

V shed 2 bases, J shed 5 bases, and the junction held 8 bases outside the gene matches. CDR3 length: 17 amino acids. Germline CDR1 reads SGDLS; CDR2 reads YYNGEE. Details on this clone: Its antigen is not identified.

Clones were read by immunoSEQ multiplex PCR, and TCRdb kept only the in-frame ones, dropping some. The sample lists approximately 150,000 clones, around 91% occurring once. This receptor was obtained from an adult in good health. The starting material was peripheral blood, obtained on day 0 of AZD1222 vaccination. The chain joins TRBV9 to TRBJ1-4; the match to TRBD1 covers 11 bases. The CDR3 nucleotides read TGTGCCAGCAGCGTCGGGACAGGGGGGTTATTGAATGAAAAACTGTTTTTT. Its protein product is CASSVGTGGLLNEKLFF.